The 2 T cell receptor beta chains listed next were all sequenced from one sample in a study of CD8 T cells in ankylosing spondylitis. TCRdb recomputed calls from the 5' RACE reads with MiXCR, one row per CDR3 protein. The sample comprises roughly 130,000 distinct CDR3 sequences, around 9% of which are singletons, and roughly 3.4% rests with the top ten. Sequenced input: blood, either unsorted or a sorted T cell fraction (not recorded which). The source is a male donor with ankylosing spondylitis or in good health (not recorded which).

The chain recombines TRBV15 with TRBJ2-7; a possible D gene is TRBD1 (5 bases). The V gene's germline CDR1 is LNHNV and CDR2 YYDKDF (reference sequence). The CDR3 spans 15 residues. V dropped 0 bases and J dropped 2 bases, with 11 bases sitting between them. The CDR3: CATSRDRQIPYEQYF. CDR3 nucleotide sequence: TGTGCCACCAGCAGAGATCGACAGATACCCTACGAGCAGTACTTC.

This clonotype was picked up many times. The V gene is TRBV29-1, the J gene TRBJ1-2, with 7 bases fitting TRBD1. Germline V gene data show CDR1 as SQVTM and CDR2 as ANQGSEA. V trimming: 1 base; J trimming: 11 bases; junction bases outside the gene matches: 4. This CDR3 has 11 residues. Written as DNA, the CDR3 is TGCAGCGTTGAAGGACAGGGCAGATACACCTTC. Protein product: CSVEGQGRYTF.